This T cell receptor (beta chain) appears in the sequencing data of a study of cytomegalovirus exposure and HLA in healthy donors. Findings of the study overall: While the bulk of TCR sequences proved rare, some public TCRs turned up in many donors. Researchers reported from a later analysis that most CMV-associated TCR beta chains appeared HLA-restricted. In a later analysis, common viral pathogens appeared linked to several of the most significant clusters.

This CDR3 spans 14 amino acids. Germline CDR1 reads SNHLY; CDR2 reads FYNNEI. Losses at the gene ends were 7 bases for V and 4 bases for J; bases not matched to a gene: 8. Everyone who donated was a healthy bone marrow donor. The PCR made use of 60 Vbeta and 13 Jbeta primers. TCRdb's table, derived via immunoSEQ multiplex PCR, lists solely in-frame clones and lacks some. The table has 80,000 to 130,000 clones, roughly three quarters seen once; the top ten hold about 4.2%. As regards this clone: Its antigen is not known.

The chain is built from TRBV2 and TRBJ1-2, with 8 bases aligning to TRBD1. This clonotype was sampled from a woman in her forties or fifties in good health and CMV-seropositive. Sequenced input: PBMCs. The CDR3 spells CASMGQETIYGYTF. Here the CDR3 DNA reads TGTGCCAGCATGGGACAGGAGACAATCTATGGCTACACCTTC.